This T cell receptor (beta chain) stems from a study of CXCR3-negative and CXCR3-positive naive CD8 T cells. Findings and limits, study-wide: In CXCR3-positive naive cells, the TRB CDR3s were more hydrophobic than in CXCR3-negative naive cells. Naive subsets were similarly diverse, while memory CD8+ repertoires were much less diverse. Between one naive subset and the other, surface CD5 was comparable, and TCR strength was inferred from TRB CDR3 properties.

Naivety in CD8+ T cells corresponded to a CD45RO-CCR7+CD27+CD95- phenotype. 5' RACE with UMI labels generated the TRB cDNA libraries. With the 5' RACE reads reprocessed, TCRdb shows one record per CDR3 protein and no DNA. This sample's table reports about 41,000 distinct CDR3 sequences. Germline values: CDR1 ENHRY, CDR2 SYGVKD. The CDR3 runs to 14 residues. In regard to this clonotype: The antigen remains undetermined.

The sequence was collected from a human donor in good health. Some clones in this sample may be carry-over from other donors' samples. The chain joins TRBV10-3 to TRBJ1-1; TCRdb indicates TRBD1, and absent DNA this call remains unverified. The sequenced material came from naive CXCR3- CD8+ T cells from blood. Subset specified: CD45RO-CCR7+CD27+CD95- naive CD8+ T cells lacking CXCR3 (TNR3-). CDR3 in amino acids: CAILDGGPGTEAFF.